This is a list of T cell receptor beta chains from one sample in a study of patients and donors after allogeneic stem cell transplantation. TCRdb recomputed calls from the RT-PCR reads with MiXCR, one row per CDR3 protein. The sample yields approximately 9,000 distinct CDR3 sequences, roughly 4% seen once. Sequencing input: blood, either unsorted or a sorted T cell fraction (not recorded which). These TCRs come from a human donor who was either an allogeneic HSCT recipient or a stem cell or donor lymphocyte infusion donor (not recorded which). It is not recorded whose cells these are; they may come from a transplant donor. CDR3s include the opening cysteine and the closing phenylalanine or tryptophan. The D gene is left open where the match is weak. Clone size is not always given. Where it is, it says once, few, many or a class for expanded clones.

-,TRBJ2-1,TRBV4-2,18,medium-sized,TGTGCCAGCAGCCAAGATAGACAGCGCCTAGGCTCCTACAATGAGCAGTTCTTC,CASSQDRQRLGSYNEQFF
-,TRBJ2-7,TRBV28,14,many,TGTGCCAGCGTCAGGGCCGACGGGGTATCCGAGCAGTACTTC,CASVRADGVSEQYF
-,TRBJ2-3,TRBV23-1,14,many,TGCGCCAGCAGTCGCGAAGGGGACACAGATACGCAGTATTTT,CASSREGDTDTQYF
TRBD1,TRBJ1-2,TRBV15,15,large,TGTGCCACCTCTTTTGATGGACAGGGGGCAGTCGGCTACACCTTC,CATSFDGQGAVGYTF
-,TRBJ1-5,TRBV19,15,-,TGTGCCAGTAGTATCCTGGGCGATAGCAATCAGCCCCAGCATTTT,CASSILGDSNQPQHF
TRBD1,TRBJ2-7,TRBV7-9,14,many,TGTGCCAGCAGCTTACGACAGGGTCCCTACGAGCAGTACTTC,CASSLRQGPYEQYF
-,TRBJ2-1,TRBV12-3/TRBV12-4,15,many,TGTGCCAGCAGTTTAGTAGGGTCGCAGGGCAATGAGCAGTTCTTC,CASSLVGSQGNEQFF
-,TRBJ1-1,TRBV3-2,15,-,TGTGCCAGCAGCCAAGATAGGCGGCTGAACACTGAAGCTTTCTTT,CASSQDRRLNTEAFF
TRBD1,TRBJ2-1,TRBV12-3/TRBV12-4,16,many,TGTGCCAGCGGCACCGCCCGGGACAGCTCCTACAATGAGCAGTTCTTC,CASGTARDSSYNEQFF
-,TRBJ2-5,TRBV5-1,12,many,TGCGCCAGCAGGGCGGGATCGGAGACCCAGTACTTC,CASRAGSETQYF
-,TRBJ1-1,TRBV7-9,10,medium-sized,TGTGCCAGTGGTGGAGGGTTGGCTTTCTTT,CASGGGLAFF
TRBD2,TRBJ2-7,TRBV15,15,many,TGTGCCACCAGCAGGGGGAGGGTGGGTCGTGACGAGCAGTACTTC,CATSRGRVGRDEQYF
-,TRBJ2-3,TRBV29-1,13,many,TGCAGCGTTGAATGGCAACGCACAGATACGCAGTATTTT,CSVEWQRTDTQYF
-,TRBJ1-1,TRBV28,14,many,TGTGCCAGCAGCCCGACCCCGGGAGGCACTGAAGCTTTCTTT,CASSPTPGGTEAFF
-,TRBJ1-1,TRBV5-6,13,many,TGTGCCAGCAGCTTGGCCAGCGGATATGAAGCTTTCTTT,CASSLASGYEAFF
TRBD1,TRBJ1-1,TRBV29-1,16,large,TGCAGCGTCTGGGGACAGGCGAGCGTTTGGGCTCAAGAAGCTTTCTTT,CSVWGQASVWAQEAFF
-,TRBJ2-7,TRBV28,13,many,TGTGCCAGCAGAAATACAGTGGCCTACGAGCAGTACTTC,CASRNTVAYEQYF
-,TRBJ1-1,TRBV28,13,many,TGTGCCAGCAGTTTGTTGCTGAACACTGAAGCTTTCTTT,CASSLLLNTEAFF
TRBD2,TRBJ2-3,TRBV24-1,17,many,TGTGCCACCAGTGATTTGGGGCTAGCGGGAGGACCAGATACGCAGTATTTT,CATSDLGLAGGPDTQYF
TRBD1,TRBJ2-3,TRBV7-9,15,many,TGTGCCAGCAGCTCCGGACAGGGTTGGACAGATACGCAGTATTTT,CASSSGQGWTDTQYF
TRBD2,TRBJ2-7,TRBV10-3,16,many,TGTGCCATCAGTGAGAAGGGACTAGCGGGAGGGTACGAGCAGTACTTC,CAISEKGLAGGYEQYF
TRBD2,TRBJ2-3,TRBV4-2,15,many,TGTGCCAGCAGCCAAGATCTAGCGGACACAGATACGCAGTATTTT,CASSQDLADTDTQYF
TRBD2,TRBJ2-1,TRBV6-1,14,-,TGTGCCAGCAGTGGTTTAGCGGGAGTTGTTGAGCAGTTCTTC,CASSGLAGVVEQFF
-,TRBJ2-7,TRBV5-1,14,many,TGCGCCAGCAGCTGGGACACCAGCTCCTACGAGCAGTACTTC,CASSWDTSSYEQYF
TRBD2,TRBJ2-2,TRBV12-3/TRBV12-4,17,many,TGTGCCAGCAGTCAGCGGGGACTTCAGAGGAACACCGGGGAGCTGTTTTTT,CASSQRGLQRNTGELFF
TRBD1,TRBJ2-3,TRBV4-1,15,-,TGCGCCAGCAGCCTTAGGACAGGGGGCACAGATACGCAGTATTTT,CASSLRTGGTDTQYF
-,TRBJ2-5,TRBV5-8,16,many,TGTGCCAGCAGCTCGAATAGCGGCCCTAGGCAAGAGACCCAGTACTTC,CASSSNSGPRQETQYF
TRBD2,TRBJ2-1,TRBV29-1,15,-,TGCAGCGTTGCGGGGCTAGCGGACTCATACAATGAGCAGTTCTTC,CSVAGLADSYNEQFF
TRBD2,TRBJ2-7,TRBV29-1,13,many,TGCAGCATCTTAGCGGGAACAGCCTACGAGCAGTACTTC,CSILAGTAYEQYF
TRBD2,TRBJ2-1,TRBV20-1,14,many,TGCAGTGCTAGTCTAGCGGGAGGTCACAATGAGCAGTTCTTC,CSASLAGGHNEQFF
-,TRBJ2-1,TRBV28,14,many,TGTGCCAGCAGTTTCGGGGCAGTTACAAATGAGCAGTTCTTC,CASSFGAVTNEQFF
-,TRBJ2-1,TRBV20-1,10,many,TGCAGTGCTATTTACAATGAGCAGTTCTTC,CSAIYNEQFF
-,TRBJ2-1,TRBV4-3,15,many,TGCGCCAGCAGCCAAGATCTTCTTCCCAATAGGGAGCAGTTCTTC,CASSQDLLPNREQFF
-,TRBJ2-3,TRBV10-3,17,many,TGTGCCATCAGCGGTAGGGGGGGCGCTTACAGCACAGATACGCAGTATTTT,CAISGRGGAYSTDTQYF
-,TRBJ1-5,TRBV24-1,15,many,TGTGCCCCCATCGGTAGGGGGTCCGAGAATCAGCCCCAGCATTTT,CAPIGRGSENQPQHF
-,TRBJ2-7,TRBV21-1,18,medium-sized,TGTGCCAGCAGCAAAGGTTTTGGGGACTCCCCCTTCAACTACGAGCAGTACTTC,CASSKGFGDSPFNYEQYF
TRBD2,TRBJ2-5,TRBV7-9,15,many,TGTGCCAGCAGCTCTTGGACTAGCGGACAAGAGACCCAGTACTTC,CASSSWTSGQETQYF
-,TRBJ1-4,TRBV6-2/TRBV6-3,8,-,TGTGCCAGCACTCCTCCGGTTTTT,CASTPPVF
-,TRBJ2-1,TRBV2,15,-,TGTGCCAGACAGATCGCTGCGGCTCGGCCAGATGAGCAGTTCTTC,CARQIAAARPDEQFF
-,TRBJ2-7,TRBV3-1,13,many,TGTGCCAGCAGCCAAGACGTCACCTACGAGCAGTACTTC,CASSQDVTYEQYF
-,TRBJ2-3,TRBV19,13,few,TGTGCCAGTAGTACCGGAACCTGGGATACGCAGTATTTT,CASSTGTWDTQYF
TRBD1,TRBJ1-5,TRBV20-1,15,medium-sized,TGCAGTGCTCCAAAGCGACAGGGGTCAAATCAGCCCCAGCATTTT,CSAPKRQGSNQPQHF
-,TRBJ1-5,TRBV10-3,13,large,TGTGCCATCAGTGAGGCCAGGGACCAGCCCCAGCATTTT,CAISEARDQPQHF
-,TRBJ2-7,TRBV5-5,14,many,TGTGCCAGCAGCCCACAGGGAAGAGACTACGAGCAGTACTTC,CASSPQGRDYEQYF
TRBD2,TRBJ2-1,TRBV4-3,16,medium-sized,TGCGCCAGCAGCCAAGCATCGGGGACTAGCGGGAGGGTGCAGTTCTTC,CASSQASGTSGRVQFF